What follows is one T cell receptor (beta chain) and its context. What it binds is not known. This specimen belongs to a study of early T cells in non-severe SARS-CoV-2 infection. Study details: The study sequenced bulk RNA from unsorted whole blood, with chains unpaired.

Tagging with unique molecular identifiers was applied to individual cDNA molecules. TCRdb independently ran MiXCR on the 5' RACE reads; one entry per CDR3 protein. The table has fewer than 85,000 distinct CDR3 sequences, around 15% seen once. General study findings and limits: Sequences matched to VDJdb favored anti-spike CD8 responses, while private and CD4 specificities were missed.

This receptor was taken from an adult who was a healthcare worker with PCR-confirmed SARS-CoV-2 infection or an uninfected control (not recorded which). Specimen: whole blood.

CDR3 loop: CATSRDVSAGEDIQYF. CDR3 DNA: TGTGCCACCAGCAGAGATGTTAGCGCAGGGGAAGACATTCAGTACTTC. This chain links TRBV15 with TRBJ2-4, with D maybe TRBD1 (6 bases). There are 16 residues in the CDR3. Germline V CDR1 and CDR2: LNHNV, YYDKDF (reference sequence). V was clipped by 0 bases and J by 8 bases, with 17 bases between them.